This T cell receptor beta chain came from a study of shared clonotypes between healthy human individuals. General study findings and limits: Generally, estimated richness proved larger in naive subsets than it did in memory subsets.

Assay: immunoSEQ multiplex PCR; the TCRdb copy retains only in-frame clones and omits some. Of about 1.1 million clones in the sample, around 77% are singletons; the top ten hold roughly 0.82%. Comments on this clone: Antigen specificity is unknown.

The donors were adults (healthy and HIV-negative) with no recent acute infections or vaccinations. Investigators divided CD4+ cells into CD45RA+ naive and CD45RA-negative memory subsets. This receptor was obtained from a young man in good health. Some clones in this sample may be carry-over from other donors' samples. Sample: memory CD4+ T cells from PBMCs. The subset: CD45RA-negative fraction.

The CDR3 protein is CASSQGQGRSTEAFF. In DNA form, the CDR3 reads TGTGCCAGCAGCCAAGGACAGGGGAGGAGCACTGAAGCTTTCTTT. The V call is TRBV4-2, the J call TRBJ1-1; 8 nucleotides align to TRBD1. The germline V gene encodes CDR1 LGHNA and CDR2 YNFKEQ. The CDR3 is 15 amino acids. Trimming took 1 base from V and 4 from J; bases not matched to a gene: 5.